The text below deals with one T cell receptor (beta chain). A much larger clone lies a single base off, so this may be a read error. From germline, CDR1 is SGHAT and CDR2 FQDESV (reference sequence). This CDR3 is built from 14 residues. This sample is part of a study of T-cell reconstitution after alpha-beta-depleted transplantation in children. Unique molecular identifiers featured in how the TCRbeta library was prepared. MiXCR, applied by TCRdb to the PCR reads, yields one record per CDR3 protein. Among 400,000 to 500,000 distinct CDR3 sequences listed, roughly 10% were seen once. The starting material was PBMCs from the stem cell graft donor, obtained from the stem cell graft. The origin of this receptor is a human donor who donated a stem cell graft to a child with acute myeloid leukemia. The chain carries TRBV11-1 and TRBJ2-7; a weak D match, TRBD1 (6 bases). DNA for the CDR3: TGTGCCAGCAGCGGGATTGGGGGCCTATACGACCAGTACTTC. Its translation: CASSGIGGLYDQYF.